The 4 T cell receptor beta chains presented below share a single source sample, sequenced in a study of T-cell reconstitution after alpha-beta-depleted transplantation in children. Unique molecular identifiers were built into the TCRbeta library. MiXCR, run by TCRdb on the PCR reads, gives a single entry per CDR3 protein. In the table there are about half a million distinct CDR3 sequences, around 12% of which are singletons. The sequences come from PBMCs from the stem cell graft donor, collected from the stem cell graft. These receptors all stem from a human donor who donated a stem cell graft to a child with combined immunodeficiency.

Comments on this clonotype: A much larger clone lies a single base off, so this may be a read error. V is TRBV6-2 or TRBV6-3 and J is TRBJ2-2; 10 bases match TRBD2. This CDR3 has 13 residues. Germline V gene data show CDR1 as MNHEY and CDR2 as SVGEGT. The CDR3 DNA follows: TGTGTCAGCCTTAGCGGGAGGATCGGGGAGCTGTTTTTT. Translated: CVSLSGRIGELFF.

This clonotype was seen a handful of times. The J gene is TRBJ2-7, the V gene TRBV6-1, with a possible D match to TRBD2 (6 bases). The CDR3 spans 14 residues. Trimming cost V 7 bases and J 6 bases, with 19 bases left between them. The germline V gene encodes CDR1 MNHNS and CDR2 SASEGT. CDR3 in amino acids: CASNMDGSLGEQYF. For the CDR3, the DNA is TGTGCCAGCAACATGGACGGGAGTTTGGGCGAGCAGTACTTC.

V and J are TRBV9 and TRBJ2-2; maybe TRBD1 (5 bases). Germline V gene lookup returns CDR1 SGDLS and CDR2 YYNGEE. The CDR3 has 15 residues. V lost 3 bases and J 4 bases, leaving 13 bases between the germline ends. For the CDR3, the DNA is TGTGCCAGCAGCGGGGGCCGATGGGGCACCGGGGAGCTGTTTTTT. This codes for CASSGGRWGTGELFF.

The chain combines TRBV3-1 with TRBJ2-3, with D possibly TRBD2 on 6 matching bases. Looked up from germline, CDR1 is LGHDT and CDR2 is YNNKEL (reference sequence). V lost 0 bases, J lost 6 bases, and 25 bases lay in between. The CDR3 contains 19 residues. CDR3 residues: CASSQEELASGSPGDTQYF. The CDR3 DNA follows: TGTGCCAGCAGCCAAGAAGAGCTCGCCAGCGGGTCTCCCGGGGATACGCAGTATTTT.